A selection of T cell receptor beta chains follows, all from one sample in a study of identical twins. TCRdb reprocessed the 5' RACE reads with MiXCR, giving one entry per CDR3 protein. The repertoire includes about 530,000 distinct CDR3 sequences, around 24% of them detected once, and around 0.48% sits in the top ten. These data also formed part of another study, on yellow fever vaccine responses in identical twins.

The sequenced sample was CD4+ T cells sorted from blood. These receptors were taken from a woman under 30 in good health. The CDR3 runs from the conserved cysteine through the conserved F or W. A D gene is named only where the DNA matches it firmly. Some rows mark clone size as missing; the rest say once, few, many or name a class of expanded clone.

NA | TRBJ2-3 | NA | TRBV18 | TGTGCCAGCTCACCAGAAAGGGATACGCAGTATTTT | CASSPERDTQYF
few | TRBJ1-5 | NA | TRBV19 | TGTGCCAGTAGTGGGGGCAGCTACAATCAGCCCCAGCATTTT | CASSGGSYNQPQHF
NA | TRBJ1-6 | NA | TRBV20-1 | TGCAGTGCCCGCCGGGGGGTTTCCTATAATTCACCCCTCCACTTT | CSARRGVSYNSPLHF
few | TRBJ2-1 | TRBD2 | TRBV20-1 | TGCAGTGCACATCGACCGGAAGGACTAGCGGGAGGACCCTACAATGAGCAGTTCTTC | CSAHRPEGLAGGPYNEQFF
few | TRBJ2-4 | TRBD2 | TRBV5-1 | TGCGCCAGCAGCTTGCCTAGCGGGGAGCTAGCCAAAAACATTCAGTACTTC | CASSLPSGELAKNIQYF
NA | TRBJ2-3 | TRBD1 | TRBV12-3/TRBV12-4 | TGTGCCAGCAGCTCCTTGGGACAGAGATCTTCCACAGATACGCAGTATTTT | CASSSLGQRSSTDTQYF
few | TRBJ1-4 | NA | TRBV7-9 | TGTGCCAGCAGCTTAGAGGGGAGAAGTAATGAAAAACTGTTTTTT | CASSLEGRSNEKLFF
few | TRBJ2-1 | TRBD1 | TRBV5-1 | TGCGCCAGCAGAGGACAGGGATCCCTAAATGAGCAGTTCTTC | CASRGQGSLNEQFF
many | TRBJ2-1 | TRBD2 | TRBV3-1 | TGTGCCAGCTCCTCGGGGGGTTACAATGAGCAGTTCTTC | CASSSGGYNEQFF
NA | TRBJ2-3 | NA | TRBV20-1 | TGCAGTGCTACGACAACGGGAGGCACAGATACGCAGTATTTT | CSATTTGGTDTQYF
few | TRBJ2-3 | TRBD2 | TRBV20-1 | TGCAGTGCTAGCACGTCTAGCGGAGTTAGCACAGATACGCAGTATTTT | CSASTSSGVSTDTQYF